Shown below are 5 T cell receptor beta chains from a single sample sequenced in a study of blood T cell repertoires in COVID-19. The data were produced by immunoSEQ multiplex PCR, yet TCRdb's version contains in-frame clones alone and is incomplete. Of 250,000 to 300,000 clones listed, around 90% are singletons. Sequenced sample: PBMCs or T cells enriched from blood (not recorded which). The receptors stem from a middle-aged woman who had recovered from COVID-19.

The rearrangement links TRBV14 to TRBJ1-2; 9 bases match TRBD1. The germline V gene encodes CDR1 SGHDN and CDR2 FVKESK. The J segment lost 2 bases and the V segment lost 4 bases, leaving 5 bases of the junction unmatched. The CDR3 is 15 amino acids. In DNA, the CDR3 is TGTGCCAGCAGCCTTACCGGGACAGGGAACTATGGCTACACCTTC. It is translated as CASSLTGTGNYGYTF.

V is TRBV19 and J is TRBJ2-1; 10 bases are a match to TRBD2. Trimming cost V 7 bases and J 9 bases; bases outside gene matches: 15. Germline V gives CDR1 LNHDA, CDR2 SQIVND (reference sequence). CDR3 length: 16 amino acids. The CDR3 spells CASNRGGLAGDIEQFF. The DNA of the CDR3 is TGTGCCAGTAATAGAGGGGGGCTAGCGGGAGACATTGAGCAGTTCTTC.

The rearrangement joins TRBV6-4 to TRBJ2-1, with 10 bases identical to TRBD2. There are 16 residues in the CDR3. V trimming: 4 bases; J trimming: 4 bases; junction bases outside the gene matches: 7. Looked up from germline, CDR1 is MRHNA and CDR2 is SNTAGT. CDR3 in amino acids: CASSAGLAEGYNEQFF. For the CDR3, the DNA is TGTGCCAGCAGTGCAGGACTAGCGGAGGGTTACAATGAGCAGTTCTTC.

The J gene is TRBJ1-2, the V gene TRBV6-2 or TRBV6-3; no definite D call. V was shortened by 2 bases and J by 10 bases, with 8 bases between the two germline ends. The CDR3 contains 11 residues. CDR1 and CDR2 (germline): MNHEY, SVGEGT. CDR3 region: CASSYQGAYTF. CDR3 nucleotides: TGTGCCAGCAGTTACCAAGGAGCCTACACCTTC.

The genes are TRBV5-4 and TRBJ2-7; 10 bases match TRBD2. Per the germline V gene, CDR1 is SGHNT and CDR2 is YYREEE (reference sequence). Unmatched junction bases numbered 6, after V lost 3 bases and J lost 6 bases. The CDR3 is 14 amino acids. Here the CDR3 DNA reads TGTGCCAGCAGCTCCGGGACTAGCGTAACCGAGCAGTACTTC. Its protein product is CASSSGTSVTEQYF.